This T cell receptor beta chain was recorded in a study of shared clonotypes between healthy human individuals. The germline gives CDR1 SGHRS, CDR2 YFSETQ. The J segment lost 3 bases and the V segment lost 4 bases, leaving 8 bases of the junction unmatched. This CDR3 region has 15 residues. This table comes from immunoSEQ multiplex PCR, and its TCRdb copy is limited to in-frame clones, with some not included. The sample contains 2 million to 3 million clones, under 95% of which appear only once. The receptor was derived from a man between 18 and 35 years old in good health. Some clones in this sample may be carry-over from other donors' samples. This chain uses TRBV5-1 with TRBJ2-7, with 9 bases matching TRBD1. Sequencing input: naive CD4+ T cells from PBMCs. This sample's subset: CD45RA+ positively selected. The CDR3, as DNA: TGCGCCAGCAGCCAGACCGGGACAGGGCTCTACGAGCAGTACTTC. Encoded protein: CASSQTGTGLYEQYF.